These 32 T cell receptor beta chains were all obtained from the same sample, sequenced in a study of T cells after posttransplantation cyclophosphamide. This table comes from immunoSEQ multiplex PCR, and its TCRdb copy is limited to in-frame clones, with some not included. The record shows over 30,000 clones for this sample, with no singletons present. Input material: PBMCs. These receptors all stem from a girl aged 5-17 years in good health, CMV-negative, and a related stem cell transplant donor.

This clone was detected many times. The CDR3 DNA follows: TGTGCCAGCAGCTTAGAGGCAGGGGTATCCTACAATGAGCAGTTCTTC. Its translation: CASSLEAGVSYNEQFF. This chain connects TRBV7-2 to TRBJ2-1; a weak D match, TRBD1 (6 bases). From germline, CDR1 is SGHTA and CDR2 FQGNSA. The CDR3 runs 16 residues. V was trimmed by 1 base and J by 1 base, leaving 11 bases between them.

The chain recombines TRBV27 with TRBJ1-3, with D possibly matching TRBD1 (5 bases). Trimming cost V 3 bases and J 0 bases, with 15 bases left between them. Germline V gene sequence: CDR1 MNHEY, CDR2 SMNVEV (reference sequence). The CDR3 loop spans 17 amino acids. In DNA, the CDR3 is TGTGCCAGCAGTTTCGGAGCGGGACCGCACTCTGGAAACACCATATATTTT. Its translation: CASSFGAGPHSGNTIYF.

This clone has a handful of counts. The chain joins TRBV29-1 to TRBJ2-7, with 7 bases lining up with TRBD1. Per germline, CDR1 SQVTM and CDR2 ANQGSEA. J gave up 6 bases and V 7 bases, and 6 bases lay outside the gene matches. The CDR3 spans 11 residues. In DNA, the CDR3 is TGCAGCGGCCTGACAGGGCGCGAGCAGTACTTC. Translating it yields CSGLTGREQYF.

This clone was recorded at least ten times. The gene calls are TRBV11-1 and TRBJ2-7; TRBD1 aligns across 10 bases. The V gene's germline CDR1 is SGHAT and CDR2 FQDESV (reference sequence). The CDR3 loop spans 14 amino acids. V shed 5 bases, J shed 3 bases, and the junction held 4 bases outside the gene matches. CDR3 in amino acids: CASSDRDRGYEQYF. The CDR3 nucleotides are TGTGCCAGCAGCGACCGGGACAGGGGCTACGAGCAGTACTTC.

This clone was recorded many times. This sequence joins TRBV9 and TRBJ1-1; TRBD1 aligns across 12 bases. After removal of 3 bases from V and 11 bases from J, the junction contained 11 bases not matched to a gene. The CDR3 runs to 15 residues. Germline V CDR1 and CDR2: SGDLS, YYNGEE. CDR3 DNA sequence: TGTGCCAGCAGCGCGACCCGGGACAGGGGGCAAGGGGCTTTCTTT. This sequence encodes CASSATRDRGQGAFF.

This clone was picked up a small number of times. CDR3 nucleotide sequence: TGTGCCAGCAGGCGGGGGGTTCACACCGGGGAGCTGTTTTTT. Its translation: CASRRGVHTGELFF. J is TRBJ2-2 and V is TRBV6-5, with 8 bases lining up with TRBD2. This CDR3 is 14 amino acids long. The germline V gene encodes CDR1 MNHEY and CDR2 SVGAGI. V trimming: 6 bases; J trimming: 3 bases; junction bases outside the gene matches: 3.

This chain uses TRBV7-3 with TRBJ1-2, with 8 bases lining up with TRBD1. The CDR3 runs 17 residues. The J segment lost 1 base and the V segment lost 2 bases, leaving 9 bases of the junction unmatched. CDR1 and CDR2 (germline): SGHTA, FQGTGA. The DNA for the CDR3 is TGTGCCAGCAGCTTATCGCCTTACAGGGGGGGTAACTATGGCTACACCTTC. This gives the protein CASSLSPYRGGNYGYTF.

The chain uses TRBV7-3 and TRBJ2-3; D is perhaps TRBD2 (6 bases). The CDR3 spans 15 residues. The germline gives CDR1 SGHTA, CDR2 FQGTGA. Between the trimmed V and J ends, which lost 5 bases and 1 base, there was a span of 13 bases. CDR3 DNA: TGTGCCAGCAGCGGAGGGGCCGGACGCACAGATACGCAGTATTTT. Its translation: CASSGGAGRTDTQYF.

In its sample, this clone was seen many times. The chain joins TRBV5-4 to TRBJ1-1, with 7 bases identical to TRBD1. V was pared by 4 bases and J by 3 bases, with 9 bases of the junction left unmatched. The CDR3 sequence is 15 residues long. Per germline, CDR1 SGHNT and CDR2 YYREEE (reference sequence). The CDR3 protein is CASSTAGGIDTEAFF. For the CDR3, the DNA is TGTGCCAGCAGCACCGCAGGGGGAATAGACACTGAAGCTTTCTTT.

This clone came up many times. The V gene is TRBV25-1, the J gene TRBJ2-2; 8 bases align to TRBD2. CDR1 is MGHDK and CDR2 is SYGVNS in the germline V gene. The junction had 6 bases not matched to a gene; V was cut back by 7 bases and J by 5 bases. This CDR3 is 14 amino acids long. The CDR3 nucleotides are TGTGCCAGCAATCGAGCGGGGGAAACCGGGGAGCTGTTTTTT. Translating gives CASNRAGETGELFF.

This clone was detected many times. The CDR3 DNA reads TGCGCCAGCAGCTTGGAGGGGGCGGTGAATGAAAAACTGTTTTTT. This encodes CASSLEGAVNEKLFF. The genes are TRBV5-1 and TRBJ1-4; 7 nucleotides line up with TRBD1. CDR3 length: 15 amino acids. Germline CDR1 is SGHRS and CDR2 is YFSETQ. Unmatched junction bases numbered 4, after V lost 0 bases and J lost 5 bases.

The chain couples TRBV7-9 to TRBJ1-1; the D is unclear. The germline V gene has CDR1 SEHNR and CDR2 FQNEAQ (reference sequence). There are 17 residues in the CDR3. V was shortened by 5 bases and J by 0 bases, with 19 bases between the two germline ends. The CDR3 nucleotides are TGTGCCAGCAGCCATACTCGCGGGGAAGGCATGAACACTGAAGCTTTCTTT. Encoded protein: CASSHTRGEGMNTEAFF.

This clone was seen repeatedly, ten times or more. The chain joins TRBV7-9 to TRBJ1-6, with D hard to call. V was trimmed by 5 bases and J by 8 bases, leaving 10 bases between them. This CDR3 contains 13 residues. The V gene's germline CDR1 is SEHNR and CDR2 FQNEAQ (reference sequence). The CDR3 region has the DNA TGTGCCAGCAGCCCCGGTGCGTATTCACCCCTCCACTTT. The encoded protein is CASSPGAYSPLHF.

The genes are TRBV30 and TRBJ1-1; tentative D call: TRBD1 (5 bases). The V and J ends lost 4 bases and 10 bases respectively, with 13 bases between them. The length of the CDR3 is 11 residues. Germline V CDR1 and CDR2: GTSNPN, SVGIG (reference sequence). The CDR3 DNA is TGTGCCTGGACGGGCAGGGATGGAGCTTTCTTT. It specifies CAWTGRDGAFF.

This clone came up a few times. V and J are TRBV15 and TRBJ2-3; 9 nucleotides agree with TRBD2. The ends lost 0 bases at V and 2 bases at J; junction bases unmatched: 6. Per the germline V gene, CDR1 is LNHNV and CDR2 is YYDKDF (reference sequence). CDR3 length: 17 residues. CDR3 in amino acids: CATSRDLLAGTTDTQYF. The DNA of the CDR3 is TGTGCCACCAGCAGAGATCTGCTAGCGGGGACCACAGATACGCAGTATTTT.

This clone was counted many times. The chain recombines TRBV10-2 with TRBJ2-7; D remains ambiguous. The V and J ends lost 5 bases and 2 bases respectively, with 13 bases between them. Germline loops: CDR1 WSHSY, CDR2 SAAADI. The CDR3 has 14 amino acids. CDR3 nucleotide sequence: TGCGCCAGCAGTTGGTGGGCCATACCCTACGAGCAGTACTTC. This encodes CASSWWAIPYEQYF.

In this sample, this clone turned up a few times. The rearrangement uses TRBV5-1 and TRBJ2-5; D is uncertain. The CDR3 runs to 14 residues. CDR1 is SGHRS and CDR2 is YFSETQ in the germline V gene. V dropped 7 bases and J dropped 4 bases, with 17 bases sitting between them. CDR3 coding DNA: TGCGCCAGCTATTCCTCCGGAGTGAGAGAGACCCAGTACTTC. This translates into CASYSSGVRETQYF.

This clone appeared a few times. This chain uses TRBV7-2 with TRBJ2-3; weak D call: TRBD1 (5 bases). Germline V gene lookup returns CDR1 SGHTA and CDR2 FQGNSA. CDR3 length equals 15 residues. The V end was cut by 2 bases, the J end by 0 bases, with 9 bases between. CDR3 amino acids: CASSLQGTSTDTQYF. The DNA for the CDR3 is TGTGCCAGCAGCTTACAGGGTACTAGCACAGATACGCAGTATTTT.

CDR3 in DNA: TGTGCCAGCAGTTTAGGGCTCCACGAGCAGTACTTC. Translating gives CASSLGLHEQYF. The gene calls are TRBV28 and TRBJ2-7; D uncertain. The CDR3 runs 12 residues. Trimming pared 2 bases from V and 5 bases from J, leaving 7 bases between. CDR1 is MDHEN, CDR2 SYDVKM, per germline.

This clone was detected ten times or more. V and J are TRBV4-1 and TRBJ1-2; D unresolved. V was clipped by 4 bases and J by 3 bases, with 18 bases between them. This CDR3 is 16 amino acids long. Germline loops: CDR1 MGHRA, CDR2 YSYEKL. CDR3 in DNA: TGCGCCAGCAGCCCCCCTGCAGCGGGATGGGACTATGGCTACACCTTC. Amino acids: CASSPPAAGWDYGYTF.

This clone was recorded many times. The genes are TRBV12-1 and TRBJ2-7; the tabulated D call, TRBD2, remains unverified against the DNA. TRBV12-1 is designated a pseudogene. The length of the CDR3 is 16 residues. The CDR3 DNA reads as TGTGCCAGCAGCTTGAAAGGACTAATGATATCCTACGAGCAGTACTTC. This sequence encodes CASSLKGLMISYEQYF.

This clone was found a few times. The rearrangement uses TRBV18 and TRBJ2-5; 8 bases agree with TRBD2. The germline gives CDR1 KGHSH, CDR2 LQKENI. The J segment lost 1 base and the V segment lost 3 bases, leaving 13 bases of the junction unmatched. This CDR3 has 18 amino acids. CDR3 nucleotide sequence: TGTGCCAGCTCACCTTTACCCCGAGTTCGGGGGGGCCAAGAGACCCAGTACTTC. Its protein is CASSPLPRVRGGQETQYF.

This clone was observed many times. The chain combines TRBV6-4 with TRBJ2-1; TRBD2 agrees at 13 bases. The J segment lost 4 bases and the V segment lost 6 bases, leaving 9 bases of the junction unmatched. There are 17 residues in the CDR3. The germline gives CDR1 MRHNA, CDR2 SNTAGT. The CDR3 sequence: CASSKGLAGVGYNEQFF. In DNA form, the CDR3 reads TGTGCCAGCAGCAAAGGACTAGCGGGAGTCGGTTACAATGAGCAGTTCTTC.

The rearrangement links TRBV29-1 to TRBJ2-1, with a weak D call TRBD2 (6 bases). The V and J ends lost 4 bases and 4 bases respectively, with 11 bases between them. Germline lookup yields CDR1 SQVTM and CDR2 ANQGSEA. The CDR3 spans 13 residues. CDR3 region: CSVGTTTYNEQFF. CDR3 coding DNA: TGCAGCGTTGGGACTACTACATACAATGAGCAGTTCTTC.

This clone was counted at least ten times. The chain is built from TRBV13 and TRBJ2-3; 8 bases align to TRBD2. The J segment lost 1 base and the V segment lost 4 bases, leaving 13 bases of the junction unmatched. In germline, CDR1 is PRHDT, CDR2 FYEKMQ (reference sequence). CDR3 length: 18 residues. CDR3 nucleotides: TGTGCCAGCAGCTCAAAACTAAAAAGCGGGGGCCGCACAGATACGCAGTATTTT. Its protein is CASSSKLKSGGRTDTQYF.

The J gene is TRBJ1-1, the V gene TRBV9, with a tentative D call TRBD1 (5 bases). Trimming pared 3 bases from V and 1 base from J, leaving 10 bases between. The CDR3 length is 14 residues. The germline V gene encodes CDR1 SGDLS and CDR2 YYNGEE. In DNA, the CDR3 is TGTGCCAGCAGCGCCGACACAGGGAACACTGAAGCTTTCTTT. Translation: CASSADTGNTEAFF.

This clone was counted many times. The chain links TRBV30 to TRBJ2-4, with 8 bases identical to TRBD1. Trimming removed 3 bases from V and 5 bases from J; junction bases left unmatched: 3. Looked up from germline, CDR1 is GTSNPN and CDR2 is SVGIG (reference sequence). This CDR3 region has 13 residues. DNA of the CDR3: TGTGCCTGGAGCGGACAGGGAGAAAACATTCAGTACTTC. Encoded protein: CAWSGQGENIQYF.

The rearrangement links TRBV13 to TRBJ2-1, with 9 positions matching TRBD2. Germline V gene sequence: CDR1 PRHDT, CDR2 FYEKMQ (reference sequence). The CDR3 covers 16 residues. Germline trimming cut 2 bases from V and 7 bases from J; bases unmatched to any gene: 9. Written as DNA, the CDR3 is TGTGCCAGCAGCTTATACGGCGGGGGGGCCGATAATGAGCAGTTCTTC. The encoded protein is CASSLYGGGADNEQFF.

This clone was found a few times. The chain has TRBV4-1 and TRBJ1-6, with 8 positions matching TRBD1. Trimming at V came to 3 bases and at J to 7 bases, leaving 5 bases not matched to a gene. Germline values: CDR1 MGHRA, CDR2 YSYEKL. This CDR3 contains 15 residues. The CDR3 is CASSHTGTGNSPLHF. The CDR3 region has the DNA TGCGCCAGCAGCCACACCGGGACAGGCAATTCACCCCTCCACTTT.

This clone occurred a few times. V is TRBV29-1 and J is TRBJ1-1; maybe TRBD1 (5 bases). Trimming took 4 bases from V and 5 from J, leaving 14 bases between them. Germline V lookup: CDR1 SQVTM, CDR2 ANQGSEA. This CDR3 has 13 residues. CDR3 in amino acids: CSVVAGYGTEAFF. The CDR3 region has the DNA TGCAGCGTTGTGGCAGGGTATGGGACTGAAGCTTTCTTT.

This sequence joins TRBV6-5 and TRBJ2-7, with 7 bases identical to TRBD1. V trimming: 5 bases; J trimming: 0 bases; junction bases outside the gene matches: 4. This CDR3 is built from 14 residues. Germline V CDR1 and CDR2: MNHEY, SVGAGI. The CDR3 region is CASSRDSSSYEQYF. The CDR3 coding sequence is TGTGCCAGCAGTCGGGACAGCAGCTCCTACGAGCAGTACTTC.

V is TRBV19 and J is TRBJ2-7, with 7 bases that match TRBD1. CDR1 is LNHDA, CDR2 SQIVND, per germline (reference sequence). This CDR3 contains 14 residues. The ends lost 1 base at V and 2 bases at J; junction bases unmatched: 2. CDR3 nucleotides: TGTGCCAGTAGTATAGGGGACAGTACCTACGAGCAGTACTTC. Its translation: CASSIGDSTYEQYF.